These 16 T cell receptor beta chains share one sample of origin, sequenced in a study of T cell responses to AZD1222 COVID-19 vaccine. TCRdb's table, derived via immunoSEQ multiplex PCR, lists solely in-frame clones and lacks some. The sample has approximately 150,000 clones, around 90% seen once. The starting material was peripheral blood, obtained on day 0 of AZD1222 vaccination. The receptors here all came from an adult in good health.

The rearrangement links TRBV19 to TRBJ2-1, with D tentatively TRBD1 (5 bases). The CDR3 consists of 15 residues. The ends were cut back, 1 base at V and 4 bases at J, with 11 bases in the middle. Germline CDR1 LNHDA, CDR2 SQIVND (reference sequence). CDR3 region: CASSIAGNDYNEQFF. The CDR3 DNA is TGTGCCAGTAGTATAGCAGGGAACGATTACAATGAGCAGTTCTTC.

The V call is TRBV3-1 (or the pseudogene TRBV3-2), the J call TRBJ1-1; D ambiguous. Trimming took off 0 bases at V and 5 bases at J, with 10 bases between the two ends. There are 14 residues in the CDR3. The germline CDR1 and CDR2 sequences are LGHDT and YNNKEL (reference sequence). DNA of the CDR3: TGTGCCAGCAGCCAAGATCCCCCAGGTACTGAAGCTTTCTTT. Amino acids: CASSQDPPGTEAFF.

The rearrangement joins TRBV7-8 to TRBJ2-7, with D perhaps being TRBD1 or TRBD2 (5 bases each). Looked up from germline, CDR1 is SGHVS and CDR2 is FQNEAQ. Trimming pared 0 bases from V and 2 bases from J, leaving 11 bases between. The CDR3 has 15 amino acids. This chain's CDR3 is CASSLAPLGPYEQYF. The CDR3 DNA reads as TGTGCCAGCAGCTTAGCGCCTTTGGGACCCTACGAGCAGTACTTC.

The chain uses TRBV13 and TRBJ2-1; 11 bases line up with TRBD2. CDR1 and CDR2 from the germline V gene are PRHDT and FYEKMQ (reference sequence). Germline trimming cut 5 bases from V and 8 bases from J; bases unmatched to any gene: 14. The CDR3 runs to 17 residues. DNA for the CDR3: TGTGCCAGCAGCCCCCGCAGAACTAGCGGGAGATCCCATGAGCAGTTCTTC. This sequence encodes CASSPRRTSGRSHEQFF.

CDR3 residues: CASSPRQGWAETQYF. The CDR3 DNA follows: TGTGCCAGCAGTCCTCGACAGGGGTGGGCCGAGACCCAGTACTTC. The chain joins TRBV27 to TRBJ2-5, with 8 nucleotides matching TRBD1. After removal of 5 bases from V and 5 bases from J, the junction contained 10 bases not matched to a gene. The germline V gene encodes CDR1 MNHEY and CDR2 SMNVEV (reference sequence). This CDR3 is 15 amino acids long.

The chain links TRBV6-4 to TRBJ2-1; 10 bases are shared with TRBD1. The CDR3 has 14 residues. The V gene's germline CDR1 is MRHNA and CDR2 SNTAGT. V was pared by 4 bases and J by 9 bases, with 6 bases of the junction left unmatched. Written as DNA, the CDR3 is TGTGCCAGCAGTGCCGGGACAGGGGTATTTGAGCAGTTCTTC. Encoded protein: CASSAGTGVFEQFF.

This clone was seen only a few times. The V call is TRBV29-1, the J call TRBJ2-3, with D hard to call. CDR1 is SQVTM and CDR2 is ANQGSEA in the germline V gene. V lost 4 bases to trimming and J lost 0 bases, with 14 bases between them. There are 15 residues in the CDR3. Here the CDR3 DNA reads TGCAGCGTTGGGGTTGGCAGGAGTAGCACAGATACGCAGTATTTT. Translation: CSVGVGRSSTDTQYF.

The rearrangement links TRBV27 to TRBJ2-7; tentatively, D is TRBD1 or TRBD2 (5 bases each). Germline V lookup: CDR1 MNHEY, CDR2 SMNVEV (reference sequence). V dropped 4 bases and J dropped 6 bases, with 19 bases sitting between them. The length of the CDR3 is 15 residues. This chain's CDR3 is CASSYWFGGLGEQYF. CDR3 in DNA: TGTGCCAGCAGTTATTGGTTTGGGGGATTGGGCGAGCAGTACTTC.

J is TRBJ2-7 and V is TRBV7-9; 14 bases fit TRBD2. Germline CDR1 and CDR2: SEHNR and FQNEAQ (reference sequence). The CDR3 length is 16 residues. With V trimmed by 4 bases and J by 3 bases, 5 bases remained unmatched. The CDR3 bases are TGTGCCAGCAGCTCGGGACTAGCGGGAGAGGGCTACGAGCAGTACTTC. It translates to CASSSGLAGEGYEQYF.

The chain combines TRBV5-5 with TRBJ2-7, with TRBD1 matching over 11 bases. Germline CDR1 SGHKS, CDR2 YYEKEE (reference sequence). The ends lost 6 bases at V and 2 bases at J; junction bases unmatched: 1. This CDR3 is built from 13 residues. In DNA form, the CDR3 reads TGTGCCAGCACGGGACAGGGGGCCTACGAGCAGTACTTC. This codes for CASTGQGAYEQYF.

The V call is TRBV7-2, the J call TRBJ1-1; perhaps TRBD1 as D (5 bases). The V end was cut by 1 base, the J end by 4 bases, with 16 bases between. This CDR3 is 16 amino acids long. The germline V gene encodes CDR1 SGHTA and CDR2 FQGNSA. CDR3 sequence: CASSLGVAGWGTEAFF. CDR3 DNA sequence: TGTGCCAGCAGCTTAGGGGTGGCAGGGTGGGGCACTGAAGCTTTCTTT.

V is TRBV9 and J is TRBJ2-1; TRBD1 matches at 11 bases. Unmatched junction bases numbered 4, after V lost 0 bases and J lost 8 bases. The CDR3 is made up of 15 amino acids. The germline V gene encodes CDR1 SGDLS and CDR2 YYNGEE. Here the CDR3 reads CASSVGTGGSYEQFF. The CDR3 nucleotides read TGTGCCAGCAGCGTAGGGACAGGGGGCTCTTATGAGCAGTTCTTC.

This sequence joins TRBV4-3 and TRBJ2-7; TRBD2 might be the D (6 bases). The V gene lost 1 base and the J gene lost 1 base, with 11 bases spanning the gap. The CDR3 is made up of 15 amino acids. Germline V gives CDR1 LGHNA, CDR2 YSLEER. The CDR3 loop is CASSQGLASSYEQYF. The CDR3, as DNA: TGCGCCAGCAGCCAAGGTCTAGCGTCATCCTACGAGCAGTACTTC.

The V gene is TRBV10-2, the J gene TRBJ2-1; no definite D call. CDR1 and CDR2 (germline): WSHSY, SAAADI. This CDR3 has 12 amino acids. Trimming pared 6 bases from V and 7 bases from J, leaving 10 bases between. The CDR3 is CASSGLGNEQFF. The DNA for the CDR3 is TGCGCCAGCAGCGGGCTGGGGAATGAGCAGTTCTTC.

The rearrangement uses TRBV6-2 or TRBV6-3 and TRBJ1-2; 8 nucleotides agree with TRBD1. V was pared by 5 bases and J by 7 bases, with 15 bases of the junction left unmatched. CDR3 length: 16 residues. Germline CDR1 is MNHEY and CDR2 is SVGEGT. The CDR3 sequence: CASSARQGSRVPGYTF. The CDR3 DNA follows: TGTGCCAGCAGTGCTCGACAGGGGTCAAGGGTACCTGGCTACACCTTC.

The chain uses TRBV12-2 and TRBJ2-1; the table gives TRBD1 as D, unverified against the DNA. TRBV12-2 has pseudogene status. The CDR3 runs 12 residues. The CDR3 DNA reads TGTGCAAGTCGCCCCGGACATTTTCTGCAGTTCTTC. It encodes CASRPGHFLQFF.